The 14 T cell receptor beta chains listed next were all sequenced from one sample in a study of blood T cell repertoires in COVID-19. Assay used: immunoSEQ multiplex PCR; TCRdb lists only in-frame clones, some missing. The profile shows approximately 140,000 clones, around 84% of them singletons. The sample consisted of peripheral blood. The receptors shown here come from a woman in her sixties or seventies with acute or convalescent COVID-19.

This clone appeared many times. The rearrangement uses TRBV28 and TRBJ2-3, with D uncertain. Germline CDR1 and CDR2: MDHEN and SYDVKM. This CDR3 comprises 14 residues. Trimming shortened V by 4 bases and J by 5 bases, and 13 bases separated the two germline ends. CDR3 region: CASSSYRQGDTQYF. CDR3 nucleotides: TGTGCCAGCAGTTCCTATAGACAAGGAGATACGCAGTATTTT.

The gene calls are TRBV7-6 and TRBJ2-7; possibly TRBD1 for D (5 bases). The germline gives CDR1 SGHVS, CDR2 FNYEAQ. CDR3 size: 15 residues. V lost 5 bases to trimming and J lost 1 base, with 15 bases between them. The CDR3 spells CASSGQGSGSYEQYF. CDR3 bases: TGTGCCAGCAGCGGTCAGGGATCTGGATCCTACGAGCAGTACTTC.

Here the CDR3 DNA reads TGTGCCAGCAGTCCCAGGGGGAAATCCGAGCAGTACTTC. Protein: CASSPRGKSEQYF. V gene TRBV2 combines with J gene TRBJ2-7, with 7 positions matching TRBD1. This CDR3 is built from 13 residues. Germline loops: CDR1 SNHLY, CDR2 FYNNEI. Trimming removed 5 bases from V and 6 bases from J; junction bases left unmatched: 7. The full variable domain, its missing parts supplied by reference TRBV2 and TRBJ2-7, is EPEVTQTPSHQVTQMGQEVILRCVPISNHLYFYWYRQILGQKVEFLVSFYNNEISEKSEIFDDQFSVERPDGSNFTLKIRSTKLEDSAMYFCASSPRGKSEQYFGPGTRLTVT.

The chain joins TRBV21-1 to TRBJ2-5; the table's D call, TRBD2, was not checked against the DNA. TRBV21-1 is a known pseudogene. The CDR3 has 18 amino acids. In nucleotides, the CDR3 is TGTGCCAGCAGCAAAAACCTAGCGGGGGCGGTACTACAAGAGACCCAGTACTTC. Translation gives CASSKNLAGAVLQETQYF.

The V gene is TRBV7-3, the J gene TRBJ1-6; 7 bases line up with TRBD1. The CDR3 extends over 14 amino acids. J was trimmed by 7 bases and V by 5 bases; bases with no gene match: 5. CDR1 is SGHTA and CDR2 is FQGTGA in the germline V gene. CDR3 in DNA: TGTGCCAGCAGCACCGGGACAGTAAATTCACCCCTCCACTTT. Residues: CASSTGTVNSPLHF.

The J gene is TRBJ2-1, the V gene TRBV5-4; 9 nucleotides match TRBD1. This CDR3 is 15 amino acids long. The germline gives CDR1 SGHNT, CDR2 YYREEE (reference sequence). Unmatched junction bases numbered 7, after V lost 5 bases and J lost 4 bases. The CDR3 DNA is TGTGCCAGCAGGCCATCCGGGACAGGGTACAATGAGCAGTTCTTC. Protein: CASRPSGTGYNEQFF.

V and J are TRBV28 and TRBJ2-7; TRBD2 aligns across 10 bases. J gave up 1 base and V 10 bases, and 10 bases lay outside the gene matches. The CDR3 consists of 15 residues. Germline values: CDR1 MDHEN, CDR2 SYDVKM. The CDR3 spells CATALVSGGSYEQYF. CDR3 nucleotide sequence: TGTGCCACCGCCCTAGTTAGCGGGGGGTCCTACGAGCAGTACTTC.

The chain's CDR3 is CASSRNGRVNTEAFF. The CDR3 DNA reads TGTGCCAGCAGTCGAAATGGGCGGGTGAACACTGAAGCTTTCTTT. This sequence joins TRBV28 and TRBJ1-1; D is undetermined. The length of the CDR3 is 15 residues. CDR1 and CDR2 from the germline V gene are MDHEN and SYDVKM. V was shortened by 5 bases and J by 0 bases, with 13 bases between the two germline ends.

The J gene is TRBJ2-5, the V gene TRBV28, with D tentatively TRBD2 (7 bases). Germline assignment: CDR1 MDHEN and CDR2 SYDVKM. Trimming took off 2 bases at V and 7 bases at J, with 17 bases between the two ends. This CDR3 is 15 amino acids long. CDR3 coding DNA: TGTGCCAGCAGTTTAGGGGGCGGGGGTTTAGGGACCCAGTACTTC. Encoded protein: CASSLGGGGLGTQYF.

At least ten counts were recorded for this clone. This chain joins TRBV15 and TRBJ1-4; D uncertain. V was clipped by 4 bases and J by 6 bases, with 21 bases between them. Germline loops: CDR1 LNHNV, CDR2 YYDKDF (reference sequence). CDR3 length: 17 residues. The DNA of the CDR3 is TGTGCCACCAGCACACTTCAGACACCTTTCCAGGATGAAAAACTGTTTTTT. Translation gives CATSTLQTPFQDEKLFF.

The chain couples TRBV3-1 (or the pseudogene TRBV3-2) to TRBJ2-7; a weak D match, TRBD1 (6 bases). The CDR3 runs 16 residues. V shed 3 bases and J shed 3 bases, with 18 bases lying between them. CDR1 and CDR2 (germline): LGHDT, YNNKEL (reference sequence). The CDR3 bases are TGTGCCAGCAGCCAGAGCCCCACAGGGTCGGTCTACGAGCAGTACTTC. This encodes CASSQSPTGSVYEQYF.

The genes are TRBV11-1 and TRBJ2-7; TRBD1 might be the D (6 bases). The CDR3 has 14 residues. Germline CDR1 and CDR2: SGHAT and FQDESV (reference sequence). V lost 2 bases and J 3 bases, leaving 11 bases between the germline ends. The CDR3: CASSLRGNHYEQYF. In nucleotides, the CDR3 is TGTGCCAGCAGCTTAAGGGGGAATCACTACGAGCAGTACTTC.

The J gene is TRBJ2-1, the V gene TRBV30, with 7 bases lining up with TRBD2. The V segment lost 1 base and the J segment 13 bases; nucleotides outside the gene matches: 10. CDR3 length equals 13 residues. CDR1 GTSNPN and CDR2 SVGIG come from the germline V gene (reference sequence). The CDR3 region is CAWSAGTIWSQFF. CDR3 DNA: TGTGCCTGGAGTGCAGGGACTATCTGGTCCCAGTTCTTC.

This chain connects TRBV6-1 to TRBJ1-2; 8 bases agree with TRBD1. The trim removed 2 bases at V and 2 bases at J, leaving 10 bases unmatched. The CDR3 runs 17 residues. CDR1 and CDR2 from the germline V gene are MNHNS and SASEGT. The CDR3 loop reads CASSEFWGTGANYGYTF. CDR3 nucleotides: TGTGCCAGCAGTGAATTTTGGGGGACAGGCGCCAACTATGGCTACACCTTC.